This TCR beta chain was obtained from a study of blood T cell repertoires in COVID-19. Overall study: T cells, B-cell-depleted T cells, or PBMCs provided the cDNA or gDNA that served as material.

Assignment of participants to cohorts was predicated upon participant-reported clinical history. Recovered Cohort 3 donors showed two negative PCRs, clearance, or symptom resolution. The CDR3 covers 15 residues. The V gene end was trimmed by 4 bases and the J gene end by 5 bases; junction bases not matched to a gene: 9. Germline values: CDR1 SGDLS, CDR2 YYNGEE. Sequencing was performed with immunoSEQ multiplex PCR; in TCRdb, only in-frame clones are kept and a portion is missing. The sample records 450,000 or so clones, less than 95% being singletons. This receptor was obtained from a man between 18 and 29 years old who had recovered from COVID-19. V gene TRBV9 combines with J gene TRBJ1-2; the match to TRBD1 covers 9 bases. Material: PBMCs or T cells enriched from blood (not recorded which). This CDR3 reads CASSKRSGQGYGYTF. CDR3 DNA: TGTGCCAGCAGCAAACGTTCGGGACAGGGTTATGGCTACACCTTC.